This T cell receptor beta chain emerged from a study of human thymus T cells. V gave up 6 bases and J gave up 8 bases, with 16 bases separating them. CDR1 is SGHVS, CDR2 FQNEAQ, per germline. This CDR3 has 14 residues. TCRdb's copy holds only in-frame clones and misses some; the assay was immunoSEQ multiplex PCR. The table lists 120,000 or so clones, 90% to 95% of them singletons. Findings and caveats of the study: V and J gene usage appeared biased in thymic and blood repertoires.

The source of the thymus tissue was resections taken during corrective heart surgery. The people who donated were healthy Finnish babies having corrective surgery for congenital heart defects. In regard to this clone: The antigen is not known.

The chain has TRBV7-8 and TRBJ1-4; D may be TRBD1 (5 bases). Specimen: thymus tissue. The origin of this receptor is a boy younger than two with a congenital heart defect but otherwise immunologically healthy. The CDR3: CASREQGREEKLFF. As DNA, the CDR3 is TGTGCCAGCAGGGAGCAGGGTCGTGAGGAAAAACTGTTTTTT.